The 20 T cell receptor beta chains listed next were all sequenced from one sample in a study of metastatic and nonmetastatic thyroid tumors. All patients reached thyroid surgery having received no treatment beforehand. With MiXCR, TCRdb called clones anew from the PCR reads. The repertoire holds approximately 32,000 clones, with 21% as singletons. Sequencing was performed on tumor tissue. These receptors originate from a male donor with papillary thyroid cancer or a benign thyroid nodule (not recorded which). Some clones in this sample may be carry-over from other donors' samples.

The chain has TRBV6-5 and TRBJ2-1; D gene unclear. V lost 1 base to trimming and J lost 2 bases, with 9 bases between them. The CDR3 runs 15 residues. The germline V gene encodes CDR1 MNHEY and CDR2 SVGAGI. As DNA, the CDR3 is TGTGCCAGCAGTTACTTGGCCCTCACCTACAATGAGCAGTTCTTC. Protein: CASSYLALTYNEQFF.

This clone has a count of ten or more. The rearrangement uses TRBV7-6 and TRBJ1-5, with a weak D call TRBD1 (6 bases). CDR1 and CDR2 (germline): SGHVS, FNYEAQ. The CDR3 totals 12 residues. Trimming took 4 bases from V and 5 from J, leaving 6 bases between them. The DNA of the CDR3 is TGTGCCAGCAGCTCAGGGGATCAGCCCCAGCATTTT. As protein: CASSSGDQPQHF.

This clone was counted many times. The chain joins TRBV11-2 to TRBJ2-5; 10 nucleotides line up with TRBD1. CDR3 length: 16 amino acids. V lost 1 base, J lost 5 bases, and 7 bases stayed unmatched. CDR1 and CDR2 from the germline V gene are SGHAT and FQNNGV. CDR3 amino acids: CASSLGGTGVGETQYF. DNA for the CDR3: TGTGCCAGCAGCTTAGGGGGGACAGGGGTAGGGGAGACCCAGTACTTC.

The chain has TRBV20-1 and TRBJ2-1, with 7 bases aligning to TRBD2. Germline V lookup: CDR1 DFQATT, CDR2 SNEGSKA (reference sequence). J lost 7 bases, V lost 3 bases, and 6 bases had no gene match. This CDR3 comprises 13 residues. The CDR3 region has the DNA TGCAGTGCTAGTTTGCGGGAGTATAATGAGCAGTTCTTC. It specifies CSASLREYNEQFF.

This clone was recorded many times. The CDR3 coding sequence is TGTGCCGGCCGAGGGCGAGGGACCACAGATACGCAGTATTTT. The encoded protein is CAGRGRGTTDTQYF. The chain employs TRBV6-1 and TRBJ2-3; either TRBD1 or TRBD2 may supply D (5 bases each). This CDR3 has 14 amino acids. Germline CDR1 and CDR2: MNHNS and SASEGT. Trimming shortened V by 11 bases and J by 2 bases, and 17 bases separated the two germline ends.

This clone was picked up many times. The J gene is TRBJ1-2, the V gene TRBV28; no clear D gene. This CDR3 has 10 residues. Germline V gene data show CDR1 as MDHEN and CDR2 as SYDVKM. Trimming removed 8 bases at V and 6 bases at J, with 7 bases between. The CDR3 DNA reads TGTGCCAGCGCGGGTCATGGCTACACCTTC. Translation: CASAGHGYTF.

This clone has only a few counts. Additional DNA sequences in this sample encode the identical CDR3. The chain joins TRBV6-1 to TRBJ1-1; D remains unclear. The ends were cut back, 8 bases at V and 5 bases at J, with 21 bases in the middle. The CDR3 covers 15 residues. Germline V gene data show CDR1 as MNHNS and CDR2 as SASEGT. The CDR3 sequence is CASARQSVFRTEAFF. Here the CDR3 DNA reads TGTGCCAGCGCGAGGCAGTCGGTGTTCAGAACTGAAGCTTTCTTT.

This clone was picked up a small number of times. The chain is built from TRBV6-1 and TRBJ1-2, with 8 nucleotides matching TRBD1. The V gene end was trimmed by 5 bases and the J gene end by 1 base; junction bases not matched to a gene: 12. CDR1 MNHNS and CDR2 SASEGT come from the germline V gene. The CDR3 loop spans 17 amino acids. CDR3 sequence: CASSPQTGATFNYGYTF. CDR3 sequence (DNA): TGTGCCAGCAGTCCCCAGACAGGGGCTACGTTTAACTATGGCTACACCTTC.

The table lists this clone with a count of one. The rearrangement uses TRBV20-1 and TRBJ1-6; D call uncertain. The CDR3 has 13 amino acids. V was pared by 0 bases and J by 5 bases, with 5 bases between. Germline CDR1 DFQATT, CDR2 SNEGSKA (reference sequence). In DNA form, the CDR3 reads TGCAGTGCTAGAGATGGCCATAATTCACCCCTCCACTTT. It is translated as CSARDGHNSPLHF.

This clone was recorded at least ten times. V usage is TRBV30 and J usage is TRBJ1-2, with 7 bases fitting TRBD1. The CDR3 runs to 14 residues. V lost 3 bases and J lost 4; bases outside the gene matches: 8. Germline V CDR1 and CDR2: GTSNPN, SVGIG (reference sequence). The CDR3 bases are TGTGCCTGGAGAGGCCAGGGGGTGACCTATGGCTACACCTTC. Translated, it gives CAWRGQGVTYGYTF.

Worth noting for this clone: The junction departs from the called germline gene at one end, perhaps through a read error. The gene calls are TRBV7-8 and TRBJ2-2; TRBD2 matches at 8 bases. The CDR3 extends over 15 amino acids. The germline gives CDR1 SGHVS, CDR2 FQNEAQ. The chain's CDR3 is CASSSRGGAAGELLF. CDR3 coding DNA: TGTGCCAGCAGCTCCCGGGGGGGGGCCGCCGGGGAGCTGCTTTTT.

This clone has just a few counts. The V gene is TRBV4-1, the J gene TRBJ2-7; TRBD1 aligns across 9 bases. The junction had 3 bases not matched to a gene; V was cut back by 0 bases and J by 6 bases. The length of the CDR3 is 14 residues. Germline V gives CDR1 MGHRA, CDR2 YSYEKL. The CDR3 region has the DNA TGCGCCAGCAGCCAAGAGGGACAGGGAGCCGAGCAGTACTTC. It translates to CASSQEGQGAEQYF.

This chain joins TRBV12-3 or TRBV12-4 and TRBJ2-2; D possibly matches TRBD1 or TRBD2 (5 bases each). The CDR3 totals 14 residues. V lost 6 bases and J 5 bases, leaving 13 bases between the germline ends. The CDR3 reads CASRGEGWTGELFF. The CDR3, as DNA: TGTGCCAGCAGGGGGGAAGGGTGGACCGGGGAGCTGTTTTTT.

This chain connects TRBV6-1 to TRBJ2-1; D gene unclear. Germline V gene data show CDR1 as MNHNS and CDR2 as SASEGT. V dropped 2 bases and J dropped 0 bases, with 11 bases sitting between them. The CDR3 runs to 16 residues. In DNA form, the CDR3 reads TGTGCCAGCAGTGAATGGGATGCGAGCTCCTACAATGAGCAGTTCTTC. It encodes CASSEWDASSYNEQFF.

This clone has at least ten counts. The chain's CDR3 is CAWSGWTSYNEQFF. CDR3 DNA: TGTGCCTGGAGTGGATGGACTAGCTACAATGAGCAGTTCTTC. This chain joins TRBV30 and TRBJ2-1, with TRBD2 identical over 7 bases. The V gene's germline CDR1 is GTSNPN and CDR2 SVGIG (reference sequence). Trimming removed 1 base from V and 3 bases from J; junction bases left unmatched: 3. CDR3 length: 14 amino acids.

This clone was picked up many times. The chain links TRBV14 to TRBJ2-3; weak D call: TRBD2 (6 bases). Looked up from germline, CDR1 is SGHDN and CDR2 is FVKESK. CDR3 length equals 13 residues. Trimming removed 4 bases from V and 8 bases from J, with 13 bases in between. The CDR3 protein is CASSLWTGATQYF. The CDR3 DNA reads as TGTGCCAGCAGCCTATGGACGGGAGCTACGCAGTATTTT. Full variable domain (missing parts from reference TRBV14 and TRBJ2-3): EAGVTQFPSHSVIEKGQTVTLRCDPISGHDNLYWYRRVMGKEIKFLLHFVKESKQDESGMPNNRFLAERTGGTYSTLKVQPAELEDSGVYFCASSLWTGATQYFGPGTRLTVL.

This clone came up many times. The J gene is TRBJ1-3, the V gene TRBV7-2; D is uncertain. V was shortened by 3 bases and J by 0 bases, with 6 bases between the two germline ends. Germline CDR1 SGHTA, CDR2 FQGNSA. The CDR3 extends over 14 amino acids. The CDR3 DNA is TGTGCCAGCAGCTTTTCGAGCTCTGGAAACACCATATATTTT. It translates to CASSFSSSGNTIYF.

The V and J genes are TRBV28 and TRBJ1-5; 8 bases map to TRBD1. Germline V gives CDR1 MDHEN, CDR2 SYDVKM. This CDR3 has 15 residues. Trimming at V came to 4 bases and at J to 6 bases, leaving 8 bases not matched to a gene. CDR3 residues: CASSWGQVSSQPQHF. The CDR3 region has the DNA TGTGCCAGCAGTTGGGGACAGGTATCTAGTCAGCCCCAGCATTTT.

This clone occurred many times. The V gene is TRBV28, the J gene TRBJ1-2, with 10 bases lining up with TRBD1. Per germline, CDR1 MDHEN and CDR2 SYDVKM. The V and J ends lost 5 bases and 8 bases, in that order; junction bases with no gene match: 11. The CDR3 extends over 15 amino acids. The DNA of the CDR3 is TGTGCCAGCAGTCAGGGACAGGGGCTTTTGAGGGGCTACACCTTC. This codes for CASSQGQGLLRGYTF.

In the case of this clone: At one end the junction does not follow the germline gene, possibly because of a read error. The J gene is TRBJ2-7, the V gene TRBV30; a possible D gene is TRBD1 (6 bases). This CDR3 has 15 amino acids. Germline V gene sequence: CDR1 GTSNPN, CDR2 SVGIG (reference sequence). The CDR3 here is CAWTLRDMGLYGQYF. As DNA, the CDR3 is TGTGCCTGGACCCTACGGGACATGGGGCTCTACGGGCAGTACTTC.